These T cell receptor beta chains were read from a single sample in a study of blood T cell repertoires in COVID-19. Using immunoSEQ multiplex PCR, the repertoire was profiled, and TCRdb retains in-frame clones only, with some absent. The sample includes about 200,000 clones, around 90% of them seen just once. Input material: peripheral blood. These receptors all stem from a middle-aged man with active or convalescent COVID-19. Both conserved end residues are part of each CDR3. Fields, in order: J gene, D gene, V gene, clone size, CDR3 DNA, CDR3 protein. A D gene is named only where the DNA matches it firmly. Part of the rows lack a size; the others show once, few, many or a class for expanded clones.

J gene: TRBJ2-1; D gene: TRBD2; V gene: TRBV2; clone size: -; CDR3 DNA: TGTGCCTCCGAACTAGCGGAGGGGTACAATGAGCAGTTCTTC; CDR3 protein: CASELAEGYNEQFF
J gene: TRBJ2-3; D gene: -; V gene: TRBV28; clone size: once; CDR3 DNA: TGTGCCAGCAGTTTAGAAGAGGGCCTGAGGCAGTATTTT; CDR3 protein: CASSLEEGLRQYF
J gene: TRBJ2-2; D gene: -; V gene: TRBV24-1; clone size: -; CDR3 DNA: TGTGCCACCAGTGACAACAGTCGAGACACCGGGGAGCTGTTTTTT; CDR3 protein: CATSDNSRDTGELFF
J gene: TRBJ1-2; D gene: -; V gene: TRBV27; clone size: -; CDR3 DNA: TGTGCCAGCAGTTTATCACCGGACTATGGCTACACCTTC; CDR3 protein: CASSLSPDYGYTF
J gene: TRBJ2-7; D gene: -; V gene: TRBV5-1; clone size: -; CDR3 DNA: TGCGCCAGCAGCTGGGGCGGGGCCCGCTCCTACGAGCAGTACTTC; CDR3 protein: CASSWGGARSYEQYF
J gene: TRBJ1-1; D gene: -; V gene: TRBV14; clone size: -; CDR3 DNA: TGTGCCAGCAGCCATGGGCCTGAAGCTTTCTTT; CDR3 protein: CASSHGPEAFF
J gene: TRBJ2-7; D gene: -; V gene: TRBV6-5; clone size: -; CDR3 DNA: TGTGCCACTACCCCCCCCACCTACGAGCAGTACTTC; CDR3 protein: CATTPPTYEQYF
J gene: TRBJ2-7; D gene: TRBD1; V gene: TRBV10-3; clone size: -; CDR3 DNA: TGTGCCATCAGTGGGACAGGGGACGACGAGCAGTACTTC; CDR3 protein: CAISGTGDDEQYF
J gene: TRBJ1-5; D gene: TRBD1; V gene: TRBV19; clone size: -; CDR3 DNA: TGTGCCAGTAGTTCCTTAGGGGGCGGATGGCCCCAGCATTTT; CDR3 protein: CASSSLGGGWPQHF
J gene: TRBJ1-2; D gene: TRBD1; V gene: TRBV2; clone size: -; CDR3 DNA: TGTGCCAGCAGAGGAACAGGGGGCCAAAAGGGCTACACCTTC; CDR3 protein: CASRGTGGQKGYTF
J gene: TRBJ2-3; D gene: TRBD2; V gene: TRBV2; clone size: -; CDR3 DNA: TGTGCCAGCAACGGCGGGAGAAAATCGGATACGCAGTATTTT; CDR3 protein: CASNGGRKSDTQYF
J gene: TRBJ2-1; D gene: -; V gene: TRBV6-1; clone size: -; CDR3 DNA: TGTGCCAGCAGTGAGACAGTGAATGAGCAGTTCTTC; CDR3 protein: CASSETVNEQFF
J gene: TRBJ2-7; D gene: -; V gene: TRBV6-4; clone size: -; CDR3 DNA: TGTGCCAGCAGCCAAGACAGTGGCTACGAGCAGTACTTC; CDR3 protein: CASSQDSGYEQYF
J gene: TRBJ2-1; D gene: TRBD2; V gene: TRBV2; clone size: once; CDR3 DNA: TGTGCCAGCAGTGATTTGGGACTAGGGCGTTTTGAGCAGTTCTTC; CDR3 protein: CASSDLGLGRFEQFF
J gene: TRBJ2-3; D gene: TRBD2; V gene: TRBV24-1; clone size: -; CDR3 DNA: TGTGCCACCAGTGATTTGGGAGCGGGGGACACAGATACGCAGTATTTT; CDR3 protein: CATSDLGAGDTDTQYF
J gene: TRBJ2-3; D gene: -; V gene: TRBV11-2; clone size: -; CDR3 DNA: TGTGCCAGCAGCTTATGGGAGGGGGGCACAGATACGCAGTATTTT; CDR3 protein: CASSLWEGGTDTQYF
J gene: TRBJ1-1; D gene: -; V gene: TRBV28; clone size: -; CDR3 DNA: TGTGCCAGCAGTTTTTCCACCGGGTTTTATGGTGAAGCTTTCTTT; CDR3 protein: CASSFSTGFYGEAFF
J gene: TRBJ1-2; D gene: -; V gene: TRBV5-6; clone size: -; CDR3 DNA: TGTGCCAGCAGCCCCTGGAGGGCGGGGAGGGACTATGGCTACACCTTC; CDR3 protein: CASSPWRAGRDYGYTF
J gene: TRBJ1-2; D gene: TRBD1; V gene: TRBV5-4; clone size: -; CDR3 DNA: TGTGCCAGCAGCTTGACAGGGGGCGGTGGCTACACCTTC; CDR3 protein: CASSLTGGGGYTF
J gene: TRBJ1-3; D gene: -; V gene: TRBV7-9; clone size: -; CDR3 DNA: TGTGCCAGCGAAGACTGGGGCACTGGAAACACCATATATTTT; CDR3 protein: CASEDWGTGNTIYF
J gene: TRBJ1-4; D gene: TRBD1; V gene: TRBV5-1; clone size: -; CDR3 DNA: TGCGCCAGCAGCTTGACAGGGGGTATTGAAAAACTGTTTTTT; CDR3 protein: CASSLTGGIEKLFF
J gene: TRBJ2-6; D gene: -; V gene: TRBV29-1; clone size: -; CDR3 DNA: TGCAGCGTTGAAGATCCACTCGACAATTTCTCTGGGGCCAACGTCCTGACTTTC; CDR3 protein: CSVEDPLDNFSGANVLTF
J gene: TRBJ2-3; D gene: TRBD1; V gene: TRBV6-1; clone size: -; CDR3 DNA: TGTGCCAGCAGTGAAGCGCTTCGGAGGACAGGGCACACAGATACGCAGTATTTT; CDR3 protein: CASSEALRRTGHTDTQYF